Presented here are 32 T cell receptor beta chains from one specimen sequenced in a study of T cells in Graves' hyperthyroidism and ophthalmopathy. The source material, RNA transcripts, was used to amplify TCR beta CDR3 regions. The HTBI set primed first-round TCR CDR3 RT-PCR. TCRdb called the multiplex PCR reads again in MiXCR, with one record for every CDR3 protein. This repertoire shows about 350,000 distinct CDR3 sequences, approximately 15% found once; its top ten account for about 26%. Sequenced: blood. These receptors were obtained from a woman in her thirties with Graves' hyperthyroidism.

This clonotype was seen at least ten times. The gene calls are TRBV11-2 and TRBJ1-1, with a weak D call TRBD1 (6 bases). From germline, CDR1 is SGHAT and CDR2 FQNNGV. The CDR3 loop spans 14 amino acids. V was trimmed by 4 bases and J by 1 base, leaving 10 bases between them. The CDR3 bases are TGTGCCAGCAGCTCCAGGGGTAGGAACACTGAAGCTTTCTTT. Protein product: CASSSRGRNTEAFF.

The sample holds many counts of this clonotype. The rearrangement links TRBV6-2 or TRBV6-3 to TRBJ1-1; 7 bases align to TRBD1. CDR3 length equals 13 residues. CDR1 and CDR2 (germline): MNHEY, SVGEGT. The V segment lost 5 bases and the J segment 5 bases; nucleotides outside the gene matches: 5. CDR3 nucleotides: TGTGCCAGCAGTACAGGGGTACGGACTGAAGCTTTCTTT. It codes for CASSTGVRTEAFF.

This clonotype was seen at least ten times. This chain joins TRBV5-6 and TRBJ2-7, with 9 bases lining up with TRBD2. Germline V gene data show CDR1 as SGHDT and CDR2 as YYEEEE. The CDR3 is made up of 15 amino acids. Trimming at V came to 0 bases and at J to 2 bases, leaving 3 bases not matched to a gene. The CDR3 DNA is TGTGCCAGCAGCTTGGAGGGCGGGAGGGCCTACGAGCAGTACTTC. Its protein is CASSLEGGRAYEQYF.

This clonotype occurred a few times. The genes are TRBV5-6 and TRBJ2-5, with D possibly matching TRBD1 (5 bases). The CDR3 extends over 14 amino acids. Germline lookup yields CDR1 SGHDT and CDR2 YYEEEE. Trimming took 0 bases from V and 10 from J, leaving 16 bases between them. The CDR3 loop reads CASSLEQGTRNQYF. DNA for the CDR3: TGTGCCAGCAGCTTGGAGCAGGGTACGAGAAACCAGTACTTC.

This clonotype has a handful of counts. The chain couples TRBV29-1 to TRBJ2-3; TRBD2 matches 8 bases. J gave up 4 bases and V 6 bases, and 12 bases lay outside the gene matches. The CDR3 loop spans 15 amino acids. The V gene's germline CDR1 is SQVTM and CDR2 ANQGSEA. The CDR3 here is CSVQRVGGDSDTQYF. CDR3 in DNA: TGCAGCGTACAAAGGGTCGGGGGGGATTCAGATACGCAGTATTTT.

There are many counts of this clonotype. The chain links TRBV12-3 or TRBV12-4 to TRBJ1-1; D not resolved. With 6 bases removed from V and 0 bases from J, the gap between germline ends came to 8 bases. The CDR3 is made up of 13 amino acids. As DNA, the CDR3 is TGTGCCAGCAGCCGCCGCATGAACACTGAAGCTTTCTTT. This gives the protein CASSRRMNTEAFF.

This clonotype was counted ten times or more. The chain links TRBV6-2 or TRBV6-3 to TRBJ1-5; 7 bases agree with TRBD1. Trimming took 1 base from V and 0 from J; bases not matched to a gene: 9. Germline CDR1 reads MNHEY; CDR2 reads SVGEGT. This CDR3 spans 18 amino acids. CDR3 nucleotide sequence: TGTGCCAGCAGTTACTACGGACAGGCCCTCTATAGCAATCAGCCCCAGCATTTT. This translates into CASSYYGQALYSNQPQHF.

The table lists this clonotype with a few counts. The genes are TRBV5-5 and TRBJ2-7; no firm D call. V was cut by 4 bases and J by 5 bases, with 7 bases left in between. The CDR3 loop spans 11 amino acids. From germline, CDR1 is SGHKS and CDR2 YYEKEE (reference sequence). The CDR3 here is CASSPLNEQYF. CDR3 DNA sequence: TGTGCCAGCAGCCCCTTGAACGAGCAGTACTTC. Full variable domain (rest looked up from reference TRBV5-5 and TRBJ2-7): DAGVTQSPTHLIKTRGQQVTLRCSPISGHKSVSWYQQVLGQGPQFIFQYYEKEERGRGNFPDRFSARQFPNYSSELNVNALLLGDSALYLCASSPLNEQYFGPGTRLTVT.

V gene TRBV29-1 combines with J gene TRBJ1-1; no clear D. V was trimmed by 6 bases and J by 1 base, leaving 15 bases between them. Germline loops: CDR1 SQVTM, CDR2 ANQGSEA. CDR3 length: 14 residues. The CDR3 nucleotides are TGCAGCGTGGAGCCGGGTATCCCGAACACTGAAGCTTTCTTT. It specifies CSVEPGIPNTEAFF.

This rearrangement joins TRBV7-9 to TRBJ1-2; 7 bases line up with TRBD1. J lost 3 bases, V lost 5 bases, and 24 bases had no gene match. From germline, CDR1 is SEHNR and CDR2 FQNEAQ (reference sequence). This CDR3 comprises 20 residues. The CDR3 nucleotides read TGTGCCAGCAGCCCAAGGGCCCCCGTAAGGGCGACAGGGAACGACTATGGCTACACCTTC. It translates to CASSPRAPVRATGNDYGYTF.

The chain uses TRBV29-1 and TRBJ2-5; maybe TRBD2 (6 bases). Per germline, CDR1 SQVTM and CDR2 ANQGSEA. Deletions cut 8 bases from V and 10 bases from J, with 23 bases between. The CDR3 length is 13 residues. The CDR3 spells CSFWGRQAGSQYF. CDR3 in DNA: TGCAGCTTTTGGGGAAGGCAGGCGGGGAGCCAGTACTTC.

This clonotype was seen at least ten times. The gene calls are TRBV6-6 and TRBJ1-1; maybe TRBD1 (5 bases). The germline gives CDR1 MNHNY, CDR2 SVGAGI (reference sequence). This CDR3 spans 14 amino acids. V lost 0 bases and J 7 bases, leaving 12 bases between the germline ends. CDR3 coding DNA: TGTGCCAGCAGTTACTCGACCCAGGGTGGTGAAGCTTTCTTT. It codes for CASSYSTQGGEAFF.

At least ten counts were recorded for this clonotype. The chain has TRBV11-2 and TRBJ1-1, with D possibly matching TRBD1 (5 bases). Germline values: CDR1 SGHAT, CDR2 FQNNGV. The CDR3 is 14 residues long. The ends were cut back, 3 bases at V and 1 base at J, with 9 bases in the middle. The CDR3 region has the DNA TGTGCCAGCAGCTTTGGGGGAAAGAACACTGAAGCTTTCTTT. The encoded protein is CASSFGGKNTEAFF.

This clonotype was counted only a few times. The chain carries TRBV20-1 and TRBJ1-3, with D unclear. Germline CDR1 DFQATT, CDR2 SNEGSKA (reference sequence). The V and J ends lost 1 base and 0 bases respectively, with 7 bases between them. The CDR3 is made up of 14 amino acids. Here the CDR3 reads CSARAGSSGNTIYF. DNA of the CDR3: TGCAGTGCTAGAGCGGGTTCCTCTGGAAACACCATATATTTT.

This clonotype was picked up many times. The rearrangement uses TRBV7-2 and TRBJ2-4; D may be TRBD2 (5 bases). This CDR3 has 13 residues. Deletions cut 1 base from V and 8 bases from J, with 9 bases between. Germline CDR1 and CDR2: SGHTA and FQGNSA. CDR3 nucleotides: TGTGCCAGCAGCTTAGACCCAGCGGACATTCAGTACTTC. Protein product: CASSLDPADIQYF.

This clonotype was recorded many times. CDR3 in DNA: TGTGCCAGCAGAGGATTACTACTATCGGGGCCCTCCTACGAGCAGTACTTC. Encoded protein: CASRGLLLSGPSYEQYF. The V gene is TRBV27, the J gene TRBJ2-7; the D call may be TRBD1 or TRBD2 (5 bases each). V was trimmed by 6 bases and J by 0 bases, leaving 21 bases between them. There are 17 residues in the CDR3. CDR1 is MNHEY, CDR2 SMNVEV, per germline (reference sequence).

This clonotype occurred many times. CDR3 in amino acids: CARTTSGRGDTQYF. Here the CDR3 DNA reads TGTGCCAGAACGACTAGCGGGAGAGGAGATACGCAGTATTTT. V is TRBV2 and J is TRBJ2-3; 12 bases align to TRBD2. Germline V CDR1 and CDR2: SNHLY, FYNNEI. The V and J ends lost 9 bases and 5 bases, in that order; junction bases with no gene match: 6. The CDR3 loop spans 14 amino acids.

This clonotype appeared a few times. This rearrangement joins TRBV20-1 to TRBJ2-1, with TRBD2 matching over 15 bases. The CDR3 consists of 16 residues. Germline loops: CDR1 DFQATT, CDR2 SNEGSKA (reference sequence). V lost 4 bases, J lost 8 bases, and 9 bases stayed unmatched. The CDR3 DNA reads TGCAGTGCTACCGGGACTAGCGGGAGGAAGAGGGATGAGCAGTTCTTC. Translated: CSATGTSGRKRDEQFF.

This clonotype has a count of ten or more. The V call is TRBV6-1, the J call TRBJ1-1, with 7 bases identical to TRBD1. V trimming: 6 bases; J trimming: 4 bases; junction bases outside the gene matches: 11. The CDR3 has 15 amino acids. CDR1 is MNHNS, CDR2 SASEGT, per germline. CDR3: CASSIRRDSSTEAFF. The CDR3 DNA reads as TGTGCCAGCAGCATCCGGAGGGACAGTTCCACTGAAGCTTTCTTT.

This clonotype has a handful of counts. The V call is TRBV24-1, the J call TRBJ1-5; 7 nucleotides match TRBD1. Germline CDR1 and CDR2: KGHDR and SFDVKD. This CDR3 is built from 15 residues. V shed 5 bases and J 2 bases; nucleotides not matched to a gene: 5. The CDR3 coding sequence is TGTGCCACCAGTGGTACAGGGGTCGGCAATCAGCCCCAGCATTTT. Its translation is CATSGTGVGNQPQHF.

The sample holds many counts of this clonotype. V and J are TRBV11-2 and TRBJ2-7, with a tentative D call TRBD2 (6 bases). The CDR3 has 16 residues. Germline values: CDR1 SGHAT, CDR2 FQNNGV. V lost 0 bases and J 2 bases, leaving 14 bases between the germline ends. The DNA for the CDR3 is TGTGCCAGCAGCTTAGAAGTGCGGGGCGTGCCCTACGAGCAGTACTTC. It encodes CASSLEVRGVPYEQYF.

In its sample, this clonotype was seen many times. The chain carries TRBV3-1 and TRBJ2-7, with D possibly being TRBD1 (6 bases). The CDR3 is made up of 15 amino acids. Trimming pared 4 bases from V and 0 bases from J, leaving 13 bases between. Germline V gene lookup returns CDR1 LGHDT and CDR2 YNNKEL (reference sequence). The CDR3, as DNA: TGTGCCAGCAGCCCAGCTGGACAGCTCTCCTACGAGCAGTACGTC. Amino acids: CASSPAGQLSYEQYV.

This chain's CDR3 is CASSLGGRVTGELFF. The CDR3, as DNA: TGTGCCAGCAGCTTGGGGGGCAGGGTCACCGGGGAGCTGTTTTTT. This chain links TRBV5-5 with TRBJ2-2; possibly TRBD1 for D (5 bases). Deletions cut 0 bases from V and 4 bases from J, with 10 bases between. CDR3 length: 15 amino acids. Germline-derived CDR1 and CDR2 are SGHKS and YYEKEE (reference sequence).

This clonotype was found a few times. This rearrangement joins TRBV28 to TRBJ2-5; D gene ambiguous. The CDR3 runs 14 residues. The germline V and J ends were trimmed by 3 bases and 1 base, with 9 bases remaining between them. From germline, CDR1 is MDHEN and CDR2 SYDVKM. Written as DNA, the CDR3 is TGTGCCAGCAGTTTGTATCCAGCCCAAGAGACCCAGTACTTC. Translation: CASSLYPAQETQYF.

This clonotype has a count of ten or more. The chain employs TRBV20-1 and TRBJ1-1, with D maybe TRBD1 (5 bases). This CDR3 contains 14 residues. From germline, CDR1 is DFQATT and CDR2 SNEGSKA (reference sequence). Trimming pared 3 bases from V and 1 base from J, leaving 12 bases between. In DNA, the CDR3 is TGCAGTGCTAGGCAAACTACAGGGAACACTGAAGCTTTCTTT. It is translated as CSARQTTGNTEAFF.

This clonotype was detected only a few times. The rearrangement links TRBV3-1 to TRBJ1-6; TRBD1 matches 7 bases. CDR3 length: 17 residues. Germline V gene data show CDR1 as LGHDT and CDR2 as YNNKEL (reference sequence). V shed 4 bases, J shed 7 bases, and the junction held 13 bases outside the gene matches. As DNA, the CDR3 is TGTGCCAGCAGCCCTGGGACAGTAGGGGTTATCAATTCACCCCTCCACTTT. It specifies CASSPGTVGVINSPLHF. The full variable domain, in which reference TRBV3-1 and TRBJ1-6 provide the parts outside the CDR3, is DTAVSQTPKYLVTQMGNDKSIKCEQNLGHDTMYWYKQDSKKFLKIMFSYNNKELIINETVPNRFSPKSPDKAHLNLHINSLELGDSAVYFCASSPGTVGVINSPLHFGNGTRLTVT.

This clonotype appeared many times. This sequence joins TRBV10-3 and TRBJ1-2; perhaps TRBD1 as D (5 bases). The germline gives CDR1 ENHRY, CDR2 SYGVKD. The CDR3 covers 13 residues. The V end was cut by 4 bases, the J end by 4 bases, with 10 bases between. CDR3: CAISGDQSYGYTF. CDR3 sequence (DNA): TGTGCCATCAGTGGGGACCAAAGCTATGGCTACACCTTC.

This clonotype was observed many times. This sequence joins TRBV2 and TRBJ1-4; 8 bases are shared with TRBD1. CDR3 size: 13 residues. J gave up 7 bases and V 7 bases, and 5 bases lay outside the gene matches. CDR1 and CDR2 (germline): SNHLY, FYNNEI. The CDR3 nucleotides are TGTGCCAGCACCCGGACAGGGCGTGAAAAACTGTTTTTT. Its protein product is CASTRTGREKLFF.

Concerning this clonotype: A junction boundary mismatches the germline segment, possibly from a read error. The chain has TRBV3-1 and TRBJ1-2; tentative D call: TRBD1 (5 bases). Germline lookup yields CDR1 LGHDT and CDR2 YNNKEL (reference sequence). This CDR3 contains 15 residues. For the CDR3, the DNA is TGTGCCAGCAGCCCTCGACAGCGGATAAACTATAGCTACACCTTC. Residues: CASSPRQRINYSYTF.

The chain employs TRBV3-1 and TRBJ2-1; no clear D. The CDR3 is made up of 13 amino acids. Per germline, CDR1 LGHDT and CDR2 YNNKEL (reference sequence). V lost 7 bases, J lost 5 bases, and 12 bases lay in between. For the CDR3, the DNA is TGTGCCAGCACCTCGGGTCCGAACAATGAGCAGTTCTTC. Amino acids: CASTSGPNNEQFF.

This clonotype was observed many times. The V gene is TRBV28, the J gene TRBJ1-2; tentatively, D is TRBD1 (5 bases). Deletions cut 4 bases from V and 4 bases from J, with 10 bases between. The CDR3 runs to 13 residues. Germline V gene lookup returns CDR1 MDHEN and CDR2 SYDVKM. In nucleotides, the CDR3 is TGTGCCAGCAGTTGGGGGGTGTCCTATGGCTACACCTTC. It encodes CASSWGVSYGYTF.

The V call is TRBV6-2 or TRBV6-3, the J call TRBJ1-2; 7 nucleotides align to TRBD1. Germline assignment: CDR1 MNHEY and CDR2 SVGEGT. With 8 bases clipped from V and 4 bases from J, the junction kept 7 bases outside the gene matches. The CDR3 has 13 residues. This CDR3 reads CASAQGVSYGYTF. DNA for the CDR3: TGTGCCAGCGCGCAGGGGGTATCCTATGGCTACACCTTC.